What follows are 23 T cell receptor beta chains derived from one specimen sequenced in a study of Graves' ophthalmopathy and Graves' hyperthyroidism. RNA transcripts provided the template for amplifying TCR beta CDR3 regions. The first round was an RT-PCR with HTBI primers, and the second round was a multiplex PCR. In TCRdb, the multiplex PCR reads were re-called with MiXCR into one record per CDR3 protein. This table holds hundreds of thousands of distinct CDR3 sequences, 22% found once. The sequencing input was peripheral blood. These receptors came from a young woman with stable Graves' hyperthyroidism. Some clones in this sample may be carry-over from other donors' samples.

V and J are TRBV20-1 and TRBJ2-7; 8 bases match TRBD1. CDR3 length: 15 amino acids. The V and J ends lost 6 bases and 0 bases, in that order; junction bases with no gene match: 10. CDR1 and CDR2 (germline): DFQATT, SNEGSKA (reference sequence). CDR3 protein: CSARLPTGDSYEQYF. DNA for the CDR3: TGCAGTGCCAGACTTCCGACAGGGGACTCCTACGAGCAGTACTTC.

In its sample, this clonotype was seen many times. This chain joins TRBV11-2 and TRBJ2-7; D not certain. V was cut by 3 bases and J by 5 bases, with 14 bases left in between. In germline, CDR1 is SGHAT, CDR2 FQNNGV. This CDR3 has 14 residues. In DNA, the CDR3 is TGTGCCAGCAGCTTTGTGTTGCACGGAGACGAGCAGTACTTC. Translating gives CASSFVLHGDEQYF.

This chain uses TRBV28 with TRBJ2-7, with D perhaps TRBD1 or TRBD2 (6 bases each). CDR3 length: 15 residues. Trimming took off 5 bases at V and 2 bases at J, with 16 bases between the two ends. CDR1 and CDR2 from the germline V gene are MDHEN and SYDVKM. The CDR3 bases are TGTGCCAGCAGTAATCTGGGGGGCAGGACCTACGAGCAGTACTTC. Encoded protein: CASSNLGGRTYEQYF.

This clonotype has a count of ten or more. J is TRBJ2-7 and V is TRBV11-2; D remains ambiguous. The germline gives CDR1 SGHAT, CDR2 FQNNGV. Trimming shortened V by 5 bases and J by 0 bases, and 14 bases separated the two germline ends. This CDR3 region has 15 residues. CDR3 nucleotide sequence: TGTGCCAGCAGCCATATAATCAGGAGCTCCTACGAGCAGTACTTC. Translated: CASSHIIRSSYEQYF.

This clonotype was detected a few times. The gene calls are TRBV4-1 and TRBJ2-7; 12 bases agree with TRBD2. This CDR3 region has 19 residues. The germline CDR1 and CDR2 sequences are MGHRA and YSYEKL. The ends lost 1 base at V and 4 bases at J; junction bases unmatched: 14. This CDR3 reads CASSQASPPLAGGKYEQYF. In nucleotides, the CDR3 is TGCGCCAGCAGCCAAGCCTCGCCTCCCCTAGCGGGGGGGAAATACGAGCAGTACTTC.

This clonotype has at least ten counts. CDR3 nucleotide sequence: TGCAGGGCCGAGCTGACTGGTGGCTACACCTTC. Protein sequence: CRAELTGGYTF. This chain connects TRBV20-1 to TRBJ1-2, with D uncertain. Germline values: CDR1 DFQATT, CDR2 SNEGSKA (reference sequence). This CDR3 is 11 amino acids long.

This clonotype was detected ten times or more. The chain couples TRBV7-2 to TRBJ1-1; D possibly corresponds to TRBD1 (5 bases). V shed 3 bases and J shed 4 bases, with 12 bases lying between them. The germline CDR1 and CDR2 sequences are SGHTA and FQGNSA. This CDR3 comprises 14 residues. In nucleotides, the CDR3 is TGTGCCAGCAGCTTCCAGGGCCCCAGCACTGAAGCTTTCTTT. This gives the protein CASSFQGPSTEAFF. The full variable domain, its missing parts supplied by reference TRBV7-2 and TRBJ1-1, is GAGVSQSPSNKVTEKGKDVELRCDPISGHTALYWYRQSLGQGLEFLIYFQGNSAPDKSGLPSDRFSAERTGGSVSTLTIQRTQQEDSAVYLCASSFQGPSTEAFFGQGTRLTVV.

This clonotype came up many times. The rearrangement joins TRBV10-3 to TRBJ2-5; D gene unclear. The CDR3 runs to 12 residues. Trimming took 0 bases from V and 6 from J, leaving 5 bases between them. The germline V gene has CDR1 ENHRY and CDR2 SYGVKD. The CDR3 DNA sequence: TGTGCCATCAGTGAGTCAGGGAAGACCCAGTACTTC. This encodes CAISESGKTQYF.

This clonotype was observed at least ten times. The junction does not match germline at one end; this may be a read error. The V and J genes are TRBV12-3 or TRBV12-4 and TRBJ1-1; D might be TRBD1 (5 bases). The CDR3 runs 15 residues. The CDR3 loop reads CASSLFGRVNAEAFF. The CDR3 region has the DNA TGTGCCAGCAGTTTATTTGGCAGGGTGAACGCTGAAGCTTTCTTT.

CDR3 in DNA: TGCAGTGCTAGAGATGAATTTGGGGGAGGCTACGAGCAGTACTTC. It specifies CSARDEFGGGYEQYF. The chain carries TRBV20-1 and TRBJ2-7; tentatively, D is TRBD2 (6 bases). The CDR3 totals 15 residues. V was shortened by 0 bases and J by 3 bases, with 15 bases between the two germline ends. Germline CDR1 reads DFQATT; CDR2 reads SNEGSKA (reference sequence).

V usage is TRBV6-1 and J usage is TRBJ1-2; D is uncertain. Germline CDR1 MNHNS, CDR2 SASEGT. The CDR3 consists of 15 residues. The V end was cut by 6 bases, the J end by 2 bases, with 16 bases between. CDR3 sequence reads: CASRSPESSNYGYTF. Here the CDR3 DNA reads TGTGCCAGCAGGAGTCCAGAAAGTTCGAACTATGGCTACACCTTC.

As concerns this clonotype: With a much larger clone just one base away, this may be a read error. The rearrangement links TRBV9 to TRBJ1-1; no clear D. V gave up 2 bases and J gave up 6 bases, with 11 bases separating them. The CDR3 covers 13 residues. The germline gives CDR1 SGDLS, CDR2 YYNGEE. CDR3: CASSVMYNAEAFF. The CDR3 DNA reads TGTGCCAGCAGCGTCATGTATAACGCTGAAGCTTTCTTT.

Details on this clonotype: This sequence may be a read error, since a much larger clone differs from it by one base. V gene TRBV6-1 combines with J gene TRBJ2-7; D is perhaps TRBD1 (5 bases). Per the germline V gene, CDR1 is MNHNS and CDR2 is SASEGT. The CDR3 totals 13 residues. In nucleotides, the CDR3 is TGTGCCAGCAGAGCAGGGTTCTCCTACGGGCAGTACTTC. Translated, it gives CASRAGFSYGQYF.

In its sample, this clonotype was seen many times. V gene TRBV13 combines with J gene TRBJ2-7; D ambiguous. CDR3 length equals 13 residues. V was shortened by 4 bases and J by 3 bases, with 10 bases between the two germline ends. Germline V gives CDR1 PRHDT, CDR2 FYEKMQ (reference sequence). The CDR3 region has the DNA TGTGCCAGCAGCTCCGCAGGCGACTACGAGCAGTACTTC. Protein: CASSSAGDYEQYF.

The chain has TRBV5-5 and TRBJ2-7; 10 nucleotides agree with TRBD2. CDR1 and CDR2 from the germline V gene are SGHKS and YYEKEE (reference sequence). With V trimmed by 0 bases and J by 7 bases, 7 bases remained unmatched. The CDR3 loop spans 15 amino acids. For the CDR3, the DNA is TGTGCCAGCAGCTTGGTCGCAGCGGGAGGGCATGAGCAGTACTTC. It is translated as CASSLVAAGGHEQYF.

This clonotype was recorded many times. This rearrangement joins TRBV27 to TRBJ1-6; the D is unclear. From germline, CDR1 is MNHEY and CDR2 SMNVEV (reference sequence). This CDR3 spans 15 amino acids. Trimming left V 6 bases short and J 1 base short, with 10 bases between. The CDR3, as DNA: TGTGCCAGCAGCCCTTTGGGGTCCTATAATTCACCCCTCCACTTT. This gives the protein CASSPLGSYNSPLHF.

This clonotype was counted many times. The genes are TRBV19 and TRBJ2-2; 9 nucleotides agree with TRBD1. With V trimmed by 5 bases and J by 5 bases, 9 bases remained unmatched. CDR3 size: 16 residues. Germline V gives CDR1 LNHDA, CDR2 SQIVND (reference sequence). CDR3: CASSSPTGGSTGELFF. DNA for the CDR3: TGTGCCAGTAGTTCCCCGACAGGGGGTAGTACCGGGGAGCTGTTTTTT.

J is TRBJ1-6 and V is TRBV20-1; unclear D gene. Germline CDR1 is DFQATT and CDR2 is SNEGSKA (reference sequence). The CDR3 is made up of 16 amino acids. V was shortened by 3 bases and J by 0 bases, with 12 bases between the two germline ends. The CDR3 loop is CSARDSLSSYNSPLHF. In DNA, the CDR3 is TGCAGTGCTAGGGACTCCTTGAGCTCCTATAATTCACCCCTCCACTTT.

This clonotype was counted ten times or more. V usage is TRBV3-1 and J usage is TRBJ1-2; maybe TRBD1 (5 bases). This CDR3 comprises 12 residues. Germline V gene data show CDR1 as LGHDT and CDR2 as YNNKEL (reference sequence). V lost 3 bases to trimming and J lost 8 bases, with 10 bases between them. The chain's CDR3 is CASSQGRGGYTF. The CDR3 coding sequence is TGTGCCAGCAGCCAGGGCCGGGGCGGCTACACCTTC.

This clonotype was found many times. The J gene is TRBJ1-1, the V gene TRBV20-1, with a possible D match to TRBD1 (6 bases). The CDR3 length is 14 residues. Germline V gene lookup returns CDR1 DFQATT and CDR2 SNEGSKA (reference sequence). Trimming cost V 3 bases and J 0 bases, with 11 bases left between them. The CDR3 DNA reads TGCAGTGCTAGGGAGGGACACATGAACACTGAAGCTTTCTTT. This gives the protein CSAREGHMNTEAFF.

This clonotype was detected many times. The chain is built from TRBV11-1 and TRBJ1-1; D might be TRBD1 (6 bases). Germline values: CDR1 SGHAT, CDR2 FQDESV (reference sequence). CDR3 size: 15 residues. V was trimmed by 7 bases and J by 4 bases, leaving 19 bases between them. The CDR3 region has the DNA TGTGCCAGCAACCCACGGGCTGGGGGGCGCACTGAAGCTTTCTTT. Its protein is CASNPRAGGRTEAFF.

This clonotype was seen only once. This may stem from a read error, because a much larger clone lies one nucleotide away. This sequence joins TRBV20-1 and TRBJ2-7, with 7 bases that match TRBD1. CDR1 DFQATT and CDR2 SNEGSKA come from the germline V gene (reference sequence). This CDR3 is 13 amino acids long. This CDR3 reads CSARDDRVHEQCF. The CDR3 region has the DNA TGCAGTGCTAGAGATGACAGGGTGCACGAGCAGTGCTTC.

At least ten counts were recorded for this clonotype. The chain recombines TRBV9 with TRBJ1-1; D not certain. Germline lookup yields CDR1 SGDLS and CDR2 YYNGEE. With 4 bases removed from V and 3 bases from J, the gap between germline ends came to 13 bases. The CDR3 consists of 14 residues. The CDR3 region has the DNA TGTGCCAGCAGCAGCTCCCTGGGGTACACTGAAGCTTTCTTT. This gives the protein CASSSSLGYTEAFF.